Sequencing of this T cell receptor (beta chain) was carried out in a study of immune evolution from preneoplasia to lung adenocarcinoma. In the case of this clone: Its antigen is not identified.

Profiled with immunoSEQ multiplex PCR; TCRdb holds only in-frame clones, not every one. Found here are 6,000 to 8,000 clones, 60% to 85% of them singletons; the top ten hold 15% to 20%. Study-wide points: Normal lung had the highest top T cell clone frequencies. Clonality was highest in normal lung, lower in later-stage lesions apparently.

Germline CDR1 LGHNT, CDR2 FRNRAP. The ends lost 0 bases at V and 0 bases at J; junction bases unmatched: 11. The CDR3 is 19 amino acids. This sequence originates from a person aged 70 to 85 with lung adenocarcinoma. The gene calls are TRBV12-5 and TRBJ1-2; the match to TRBD1 covers 9 bases. The specimen was FFPE adjacent normal lung tissue. The CDR3 DNA sequence: TGTGCTAGTGGTTTGGTACCCCCCGGGGGACAGGGAGCTAACTATGGCTACACCTTC. Translated: CASGLVPPGGQGANYGYTF.